These 26 T cell receptor beta chains share one sample of origin, sequenced in a study of cytomegalovirus exposure and HLA in healthy donors. PCR primers comprised 60 Vbeta and 13 Jbeta primers. TCRdb keeps only in-frame clones here, not all; method: immunoSEQ multiplex PCR. The data hold about 200,000 clones, with approximately 88% observed a single time. Material: PBMCs. The origin of the receptors is a boy aged 2 to 9 in good health and CMV-seronegative.

This chain links TRBV7-9 with TRBJ2-5; possible D gene TRBD1, 6 bases. Looked up from germline, CDR1 is SEHNR and CDR2 is FQNEAQ (reference sequence). The CDR3 consists of 12 residues. Deletions cut 4 bases from V and 5 bases from J, with 8 bases between. The CDR3 spells CASSWGPETQYF. DNA for the CDR3: TGTGCCAGCAGCTGGGGGCCGGAGACCCAGTACTTC.

This CDR3 reads CASSARTGDVEQFF. The CDR3 nucleotides are TGTGCCAGCAGTGCCCGGACAGGGGACGTTGAGCAGTTCTTC. V and J are TRBV2 and TRBJ2-1, with 9 bases that match TRBD1. There are 14 residues in the CDR3. Germline V gene data show CDR1 as SNHLY and CDR2 as FYNNEI. After removal of 4 bases from V and 9 bases from J, the junction contained 7 bases not matched to a gene.

This clone has only one observation. The chain recombines TRBV30 with TRBJ2-3; 7 bases map to TRBD2. This CDR3 has 16 amino acids. The V segment lost 3 bases and the J segment 2 bases; nucleotides outside the gene matches: 11. Germline CDR1 and CDR2: GTSNPN and SVGIG (reference sequence). CDR3 in DNA: TGTGCCTGGAGCCGCGAGCTAGCGGCTTTCACAGATACGCAGTATTTT. This encodes CAWSRELAAFTDTQYF.

V usage is TRBV7-3 and J usage is TRBJ1-6, with D perhaps matching TRBD1 (5 bases). The CDR3 length is 15 residues. The germline gives CDR1 SGHTA, CDR2 FQGTGA. Trimming stripped 3 bases from V and 7 bases from J, with 13 bases between. CDR3 residues: CASSFGHSSNSPLHF. The CDR3 bases are TGTGCCAGCAGCTTCGGACACTCCTCCAATTCACCCCTCCACTTT.

The V and J genes are TRBV7-3 and TRBJ1-1; TRBD1 is a possible D gene (6 bases). Trimming shortened V by 4 bases and J by 11 bases, and 20 bases separated the two germline ends. CDR1 SGHTA and CDR2 FQGTGA come from the germline V gene. The CDR3 is 14 amino acids. CDR3 in DNA: TGTGCCAGCAGCTCCAGGGGATCACAGCGAGAGGCTTTCTTT. It yields the protein CASSSRGSQREAFF.

This sequence joins TRBV29-1 and TRBJ1-3; TRBD1 aligns across 8 bases. Germline V gene sequence: CDR1 SQVTM, CDR2 ANQGSEA. The CDR3 covers 15 residues. The V segment lost 4 bases and the J segment 0 bases; nucleotides outside the gene matches: 5. DNA for the CDR3: TGCAGCGTTGCGCCAGGGGGCTCCTCTGGAAACACCATATATTTT. Translation gives CSVAPGGSSGNTIYF.

This clone has only a few counts. This rearrangement joins TRBV2 to TRBJ1-2; a possible D gene is TRBD1 (6 bases). This CDR3 contains 14 residues. Germline CDR1 and CDR2: SNHLY and FYNNEI. Trimming removed 5 bases at V and 0 bases at J, with 10 bases between. The CDR3 coding sequence is TGTGCCAGCAGTCGCCAGGGGACTAACTATGGCTACACCTTC. As protein: CASSRQGTNYGYTF.

Comments on this clone: One end of the junction fails to match germline, which may point to a read error. CDR3 in amino acids: CASSLVGSDERYF. The CDR3 DNA follows: TGTGCCAGCAGCTTAGTTGGGTCAGACGAGCGGTACTTC. The chain uses TRBV7-2 and TRBJ2-7; the D is unclear. This CDR3 has 13 residues. Germline V CDR1 and CDR2: SGHTA, FQGNSA.

This clone was counted a single time. This chain links TRBV6-5 with TRBJ2-7; 10 bases agree with TRBD1. The length of the CDR3 is 15 residues. In germline, CDR1 is MNHEY, CDR2 SVGAGI. V lost 6 bases and J lost 5; bases outside the gene matches: 10. The DNA for the CDR3 is TGTGCCAGCAGCTTTACACGGGACAGGGGCCACGAGCAGTACTTC. Amino acid sequence: CASSFTRDRGHEQYF.

The V call is TRBV9, the J call TRBJ1-2; D is possibly TRBD1 (5 bases). The V and J ends lost 3 bases and 4 bases respectively, with 13 bases between them. Germline CDR1 and CDR2: SGDLS and YYNGEE. The CDR3 has 14 residues. In nucleotides, the CDR3 is TGTGCCAGCAGCGGGGGACTGGCCGCCTATGGCTACACCTTC. Amino acid sequence: CASSGGLAAYGYTF.

This clone was counted a few times. The V call is TRBV6-5, the J call TRBJ2-7; 8 positions match TRBD2. The ends lost 7 bases at V and 7 bases at J; junction bases unmatched: 9. Germline V gene sequence: CDR1 MNHEY, CDR2 SVGAGI. This CDR3 is built from 13 residues. The CDR3 spells CASTGAGVREQYF. The CDR3 region has the DNA TGTGCCAGCACGGGAGCGGGAGTGCGGGAGCAGTACTTC.

V and J are TRBV15 and TRBJ2-3; TRBD2 agrees at 12 bases. The CDR3 covers 18 residues. J was trimmed by 5 bases and V by 1 base; bases with no gene match: 10. CDR1 and CDR2 (germline): LNHNV, YYDKDF (reference sequence). The CDR3 region has the DNA TGTGCCACCAGCAGAGGTCGAAGGGCTAGCGGGAGGGTAGATACGCAGTATTTT. It is translated as CATSRGRRASGRVDTQYF.

The chain uses TRBV5-4 and TRBJ2-7; 9 bases are a match to TRBD2. The germline CDR1 and CDR2 sequences are SGHNT and YYREEE (reference sequence). The ends lost 4 bases at V and 6 bases at J; junction bases unmatched: 11. The CDR3 loop spans 15 amino acids. CDR3 region: CASSRDLAGGREQYF. The CDR3 DNA reads TGTGCCAGCAGCCGAGATCTCGCGGGGGGGCGCGAGCAGTACTTC.

The rearrangement links TRBV5-1 to TRBJ2-7; possibly TRBD2 for D (6 bases). This CDR3 is 16 amino acids long. V was cut by 4 bases and J by 6 bases, with 23 bases left in between. CDR1 and CDR2 (germline): SGHRS, YFSETQ. CDR3 region: CASSPDGGRIDREQYF. DNA of the CDR3: TGCGCCAGCAGCCCGGATGGGGGGAGGATCGATCGCGAGCAGTACTTC.

To note about this clone: Other DNA sequences in this specimen translate into the identical CDR3. The genes are TRBV19 and TRBJ1-5, with 10 bases matching TRBD1. With V trimmed by 3 bases and J by 2 bases, 1 base remained unmatched. The CDR3 has 15 residues. Germline lookup yields CDR1 LNHDA and CDR2 SQIVND (reference sequence). In DNA form, the CDR3 reads TGTGCCAGTAGTATTGGGACAGGGGGCAATCAGCCCCAGCATTTT. Translated: CASSIGTGGNQPQHF.

This chain uses TRBV15 with TRBJ2-7; 7 bases line up with TRBD2. V lost 3 bases, J lost 6 bases, and 17 bases stayed unmatched. This CDR3 is 17 amino acids long. CDR1 LNHNV and CDR2 YYDKDF come from the germline V gene (reference sequence). CDR3 protein: CATSRGDLGLSGVEQYF. DNA of the CDR3: TGTGCCACCAGCAGGGGGGACTTGGGCCTCAGCGGGGTCGAGCAGTACTTC.

This chain links TRBV29-1 with TRBJ2-1, with D tentatively TRBD2 (6 bases). The V gene lost 6 bases and the J gene lost 0 bases, with 12 bases spanning the gap. CDR1 is SQVTM, CDR2 ANQGSEA, per germline. The CDR3 loop spans 14 amino acids. CDR3 bases: TGCAGCGTGTCTGGGGGGAGCTCCTACAATGAGCAGTTCTTC. Its protein is CSVSGGSSYNEQFF.

The chain has TRBV30 and TRBJ2-1; 14 nucleotides line up with TRBD2. The junction had 6 bases not matched to a gene; V was cut back by 5 bases and J by 6 bases. Per germline, CDR1 GTSNPN and CDR2 SVGIG (reference sequence). The CDR3 is 15 residues long. The CDR3 coding sequence is TGTGCCTGGGACACCGGGACTAGCGGGAGCAATGAGCAGTTCTTC. Protein sequence: CAWDTGTSGSNEQFF.

V and J are TRBV6-6 and TRBJ1-4; D is unclear. Germline CDR1 and CDR2: MNHNY and SVGAGI (reference sequence). Deletions cut 2 bases from V and 0 bases from J, with 7 bases between. The CDR3 has 15 residues. The CDR3 loop reads CASSYTTATNEKLFF. The CDR3 DNA reads TGTGCCAGCAGTTACACCACAGCAACTAATGAAAAACTGTTTTTT.

This clone has only a few counts. The CDR3 bases are TGTGCCAGCAAACAGATGAACACTGAAGCTTTCTTT. Translating gives CASKQMNTEAFF. The chain employs TRBV2 and TRBJ1-1; D remains unclear. V was trimmed by 7 bases and J by 0 bases, leaving 6 bases between them. The CDR3 is 12 amino acids. The V gene's germline CDR1 is SNHLY and CDR2 FYNNEI.

V and J are TRBV5-4 and TRBJ2-3; 7 bases fit TRBD2. V shed 4 bases, J shed 3 bases, and the junction held 5 bases outside the gene matches. Germline V gene sequence: CDR1 SGHNT, CDR2 YYREEE (reference sequence). The CDR3 consists of 14 residues. CDR3 bases: TGTGCCAGCAGCCCCAGCGGGGTAACAGATACGCAGTATTTT. It yields the protein CASSPSGVTDTQYF.

The chain has TRBV6-1 and TRBJ2-3; 8 bases map to TRBD2. The V segment lost 1 base and the J segment 2 bases; nucleotides outside the gene matches: 2. CDR3 length: 15 amino acids. Looked up from germline, CDR1 is MNHNS and CDR2 is SASEGT. In DNA form, the CDR3 reads TGTGCCAGCAGTGAAGGTAGCGGGGACACAGATACGCAGTATTTT. Protein product: CASSEGSGDTDTQYF.

The V and J genes are TRBV15 and TRBJ2-3; TRBD2 matches at 7 bases. The CDR3 is made up of 17 amino acids. Germline-derived CDR1 and CDR2 are LNHNV and YYDKDF (reference sequence). After removal of 3 bases from V and 2 bases from J, the junction contained 11 bases not matched to a gene. The DNA for the CDR3 is TGTGCCACCAGCAGGGGGCCTAGCGGCGCAATCACAGATACGCAGTATTTT. This sequence encodes CATSRGPSGAITDTQYF.

In regard to this clone: Sequence at one end of the junction differs from germline and may be a read error. In the same sample, other DNA sequences code for this CDR3. V gene TRBV9 combines with J gene TRBJ2-3; D not resolved. From germline, CDR1 is SGDLS and CDR2 YYNGEE. CDR3 length: 16 residues. The CDR3 DNA reads as TGCGCCAGCAGCGTAGTGGCAGGCCAACGCACAGATACGCAGTATTTT. As protein: CASSVVAGQRTDTQYF.

The chain is built from TRBV6-6 and TRBJ1-2; TRBD1 matches 8 bases. V shed 0 bases and J 6 bases; nucleotides not matched to a gene: 6. This CDR3 has 15 residues. Germline V gene lookup returns CDR1 MNHNY and CDR2 SVGAGI (reference sequence). DNA for the CDR3: TGTGCCAGCAGTTACTCAGCGCAGGGGGCTAATGGCTACACCTTC. It codes for CASSYSAQGANGYTF.

The chain employs TRBV15 and TRBJ2-3, with D perhaps TRBD2 (6 bases). Trimming took off 5 bases at V and 2 bases at J, with 20 bases between the two ends. CDR1 is LNHNV and CDR2 is YYDKDF in the germline V gene (reference sequence). The CDR3 covers 17 residues. For the CDR3, the DNA is TGTGCCACCAGCGGAAGGAGGGACGGTCCCCTCACAGATACGCAGTATTTT. Protein: CATSGRRDGPLTDTQYF.